Listed here are 28 T cell receptor beta chains from one sample, sequenced in a study of blood T cells in healthy people across ages. Through a sample-barcoded 5' primer and a J-beta primer mix, a second PCR was run for roughly 6 to 11 cycles. TCRdb re-called the 5' RACE reads through MiXCR, storing one row per CDR3 protein. The data contain some 760,000 distinct CDR3 sequences, 20% to 25% of them singletons. This sample also belongs to another study, concerning T cells of mothers and their children.

The sequencing sample was made of blood. The receptors derive from a boy aged 5-17 years in good health.

The V and J genes are TRBV5-5 and TRBJ2-5, with D possibly being TRBD2 (6 bases). The V and J ends lost 6 bases and 2 bases respectively, with 17 bases between them. This CDR3 region has 15 residues. Germline V gene data show CDR1 as SGHKS and CDR2 as YYEKEE (reference sequence). The CDR3 reads CASTLRGGEQETQYF. CDR3 bases: TGTGCCAGCACCCTGAGGGGCGGGGAGCAAGAGACCCAGTACTTC.

This clonotype was counted a few times. CDR3 amino acids: CASAGSYEQYF. The CDR3 nucleotides are TGTGCCAGCGCGGGCTCCTACGAGCAGTACTTC. The chain uses TRBV12-3 or TRBV12-4 and TRBJ2-5, with a tentative D call TRBD2 (5 bases). The J call may be mistaken, given a closer DNA end match to TRBJ2-7. The CDR3 runs 11 residues.

This clonotype was counted only a few times. The rearrangement joins TRBV12-3 or TRBV12-4 to TRBJ2-1, with 11 bases lining up with TRBD2. The CDR3 extends over 15 amino acids. With 5 bases clipped from V and 3 bases from J, the junction kept 3 bases outside the gene matches. The CDR3 sequence is CASSRLAGNYNEQFF. As DNA, the CDR3 is TGTGCCAGCAGTAGACTAGCGGGGAACTACAATGAGCAGTTCTTC.

This clonotype was recorded at least ten times. The chain carries TRBV12-3 or TRBV12-4 and TRBJ2-5; D possibly corresponds to TRBD2 (5 bases). Deletions cut 2 bases from V and 0 bases from J, with 7 bases between. This CDR3 is built from 14 residues. The CDR3 nucleotides are TGTGCCAGCAGTTTAACCGGGAACCAAGAGACCCAGTACTTC. Its translation: CASSLTGNQETQYF.

The chain combines TRBV7-3 with TRBJ2-1; 9 nucleotides line up with TRBD2. Germline trimming cut 1 base from V and 8 bases from J; bases unmatched to any gene: 12. Germline lookup yields CDR1 SGHTA and CDR2 FQGTGA. CDR3 length: 17 residues. The CDR3 is CASSLIGGGARFDEQFF. CDR3 DNA: TGTGCCAGCAGCTTAATCGGCGGGGGGGCCCGTTTCGATGAGCAGTTCTTC.

This clonotype was seen a handful of times. This chain joins TRBV6-1 and TRBJ2-3; D is undetermined. The germline V gene has CDR1 MNHNS and CDR2 SASEGT. CDR3 length equals 14 residues. Between the trimmed V and J ends, which lost 0 bases and 5 bases, there was a span of 9 bases. The CDR3 DNA follows: TGTGCCAGCAGTGAAGCTCCTCGTGGAGATACGCAGTATTTT. This sequence encodes CASSEAPRGDTQYF.

The chain joins TRBV5-6 to TRBJ2-3; a possible D gene is TRBD2 (6 bases). The CDR3 sequence is 16 residues long. Germline V gene data show CDR1 as SGHDT and CDR2 as YYEEEE. The V and J ends lost 1 base and 1 base respectively, with 13 bases between them. CDR3: CASSLPLARGTDTQYF. The CDR3 bases are TGTGCCAGCAGCTTGCCCCTAGCGAGAGGCACAGATACGCAGTATTTT.

The rearrangement joins TRBV7-2 to TRBJ2-5, with D unresolved. From germline, CDR1 is SGHTA and CDR2 FQGNSA. V lost 5 bases to trimming and J lost 5 bases, with 9 bases between them. This CDR3 has 12 residues. The CDR3 sequence: CASSILRETQYF. CDR3 sequence (DNA): TGTGCCAGCAGCATCCTTCGGGAGACCCAGTACTTC.

This rearrangement joins TRBV20-1 to TRBJ2-7, with 8 bases aligning to TRBD2. V lost 6 bases to trimming and J lost 4 bases; unmatched junction nucleotides: 11. This CDR3 spans 14 amino acids. CDR1 is DFQATT, CDR2 SNEGSKA, per germline (reference sequence). DNA of the CDR3: TGCAGTGCCCCCAATAGCGGGGCCGAATACGAGCAGTACTTC. Translated, it gives CSAPNSGAEYEQYF.

The chain has TRBV9 and TRBJ2-3; D unclear. This CDR3 is built from 13 residues. V was trimmed by 2 bases and J by 5 bases, leaving 9 bases between them. Germline CDR1 SGDLS, CDR2 YYNGEE. CDR3 coding DNA: TGTGCCAGCAGCGTCGCCCGATTAGATACGCAGTATTTT. It encodes CASSVARLDTQYF.

J is TRBJ2-5 and V is TRBV10-3, with a tentative D call TRBD2 (6 bases). In germline, CDR1 is ENHRY, CDR2 SYGVKD. The CDR3 consists of 13 residues. V gave up 10 bases and J gave up 1 base, with 13 bases separating them. CDR3 bases: TGTGCCACCTTCGGCGGGGCCCAAGAGACCCAGTACTTC. Translated, it gives CATFGGAQETQYF.

This clonotype was counted a few times. J is TRBJ2-1 and V is TRBV24-1; 16 positions match TRBD2. The CDR3 is made up of 20 amino acids. Looked up from germline, CDR1 is KGHDR and CDR2 is SFDVKD. The junction had 16 bases not matched to a gene; V was cut back by 4 bases and J by 8 bases. The CDR3 DNA sequence: TGTGCCACCAGTGACGGCCGGCTCGGGACTAGCGGGAGGGCCACAGATGAGCAGTTCTTC. It specifies CATSDGRLGTSGRATDEQFF.

This clonotype was recorded a few times. Mismatch with germline at one junction end may stem from a read error. The chain carries TRBV20-1 and TRBJ1-1; no definite D call. The CDR3 has 15 residues. Germline V gene lookup returns CDR1 DFQATT and CDR2 SNEGSKA (reference sequence). The CDR3 reads CSARDSGRENTAAFF. In DNA, the CDR3 is TGCAGTGCTAGAGATTCCGGACGGGAGAACACTGCAGCTTTCTTT.

This sequence joins TRBV3-1 and TRBJ2-5, with 7 bases aligning to TRBD1. The assigned J gene may be wrong: the sequence end matches TRBJ2-1 better. This CDR3 comprises 14 residues. In germline, CDR1 is LGHDT, CDR2 YNNKEL (reference sequence). The CDR3 loop is CASSPDRQGNEQFF. The CDR3 DNA sequence: TGTGCCAGCAGCCCGGACAGACAGGGCAATGAGCAGTTCTTC.

For the CDR3, the DNA is TGTGCCAGCAGCCAAGACTGGCTTTCCTACGAGCAGTACTTC. Its protein product is CASSQDWLSYEQYF. The gene calls are TRBV3-1 and TRBJ2-7, with D hard to call. The CDR3 sequence is 14 residues long. Germline V gene data show CDR1 as LGHDT and CDR2 as YNNKEL (reference sequence). Between the trimmed V and J ends, which lost 0 bases and 1 base, there was a span of 7 bases.

This clonotype was counted a few times. The genes are TRBV13 and TRBJ1-2; D remains unclear. Per the germline V gene, CDR1 is PRHDT and CDR2 is FYEKMQ (reference sequence). The CDR3 loop spans 13 amino acids. V was cut by 6 bases and J by 8 bases, with 16 bases left in between. The CDR3 sequence: CASSFRTLGGYTF. The DNA of the CDR3 is TGTGCCAGCAGTTTCAGGACGCTTGGGGGCTACACCTTC.

This chain connects TRBV9 to TRBJ2-3; no reliable D call. This CDR3 has 12 amino acids. Trimming removed 0 bases from V and 6 bases from J, with 5 bases in between. The germline gives CDR1 SGDLS, CDR2 YYNGEE. The CDR3 loop is CASSVDLDTQYF. CDR3 DNA sequence: TGTGCCAGCAGCGTAGATTTGGATACGCAGTATTTT.

The rearrangement links TRBV29-1 to TRBJ2-5; perhaps TRBD2 as D (5 bases). The J call may be faulty, since TRBJ2-1 better matches the DNA end. Germline CDR1 reads SQVTM; CDR2 reads ANQGSEA. The CDR3 is made up of 13 amino acids. CDR3: CSVTAGVGNEQFF. CDR3 nucleotide sequence: TGCAGCGTTACGGCCGGGGTGGGGAATGAGCAGTTCTTC.

The chain is built from TRBV6-1 and TRBJ1-1; maybe TRBD1 (6 bases). CDR1 is MNHNS and CDR2 is SASEGT in the germline V gene. V was pared by 3 bases and J by 6 bases, with 11 bases between. This CDR3 is built from 13 residues. DNA of the CDR3: TGTGCCAGCAGTGAGAGGACAGTGTCTGAAGCTTTCTTT. Its protein is CASSERTVSEAFF.

This clonotype occurred a few times. The genes are TRBV12-3 or TRBV12-4 and TRBJ2-7, with D possibly matching TRBD1 (6 bases). V was trimmed by 11 bases and J by 3 bases, leaving 17 bases between them. There are 13 residues in the CDR3. The CDR3 loop reads CAPDSYGGYEQYF. The CDR3 DNA follows: TGTGCCCCGGACAGTTATGGAGGCTACGAGCAGTACTTC.

The chain joins TRBV18 to TRBJ2-5, with D possibly called TRBD1 or TRBD2 (5 bases each). The J call is uncertain, as TRBJ2-7 better fits the DNA end. This CDR3 has 15 residues. Germline values: CDR1 KGHSH, CDR2 LQKENI. As DNA, the CDR3 is TGTGCCAGCTCTCCCTCGATGGGGGAACTGTACGAGCAGTACTTC. It is translated as CASSPSMGELYEQYF.

The V and J genes are TRBV7-9 and TRBJ2-1; tentatively, D is TRBD1 (5 bases). The CDR3 sequence is 13 residues long. Trimming took off 7 bases at V and 8 bases at J, with 15 bases between the two ends. The germline V gene encodes CDR1 SEHNR and CDR2 FQNEAQ (reference sequence). Written as DNA, the CDR3 is TGTGCCAGCACCCTAGGCAGGGTCGATGAGCAGTTCTTC. Translated: CASTLGRVDEQFF. Supplemented by reference TRBV7-9 and TRBJ2-1, the full variable domain reads DTGVSQNPRHKITKRGQNVTFRCDPISEHNRLYWYRQTLGQGPEFLTYFQNEAQLEKSRLLSDRFSAERPKGSFSTLEIQRTEQGDSAMYLCASTLGRVDEQFFGPGTRLTVL.

The rearrangement links TRBV7-2 to TRBJ2-2; tentatively, D is TRBD1 (5 bases). V dropped 5 bases and J dropped 1 base, with 14 bases sitting between them. The CDR3 extends over 16 amino acids. Germline V gene data show CDR1 as SGHTA and CDR2 as FQGNSA. CDR3 sequence reads: CASSPGPMGNTGELFF. The CDR3 DNA follows: TGTGCCAGCAGCCCAGGGCCCATGGGGAACACCGGGGAGCTGTTTTTT.

There are a few counts of this clonotype. CDR3: CASSSTSGGEREFF. The CDR3 DNA is TGTGCCAGCAGCTCGACTAGCGGGGGGGAACGAGAGTTCTTC. The chain recombines TRBV7-2 with TRBJ2-1; 14 bases match TRBD2. The CDR3 loop spans 14 amino acids. Germline loops: CDR1 SGHTA, CDR2 FQGNSA. With 4 bases clipped from V and 14 bases from J, the junction kept 7 bases outside the gene matches.

This clonotype was observed a few times. The chain uses TRBV7-2 and TRBJ2-1; 8 bases map to TRBD1. Germline lookup yields CDR1 SGHTA and CDR2 FQGNSA. Trimming removed 5 bases from V and 8 bases from J; junction bases left unmatched: 14. The CDR3 is 16 residues long. CDR3: CASSRTPDRERDEQFF. The CDR3 coding sequence is TGTGCCAGCAGCCGGACCCCGGACAGGGAGAGGGATGAGCAGTTCTTC.

This clonotype was counted a few times. The chain uses TRBV29-1 and TRBJ1-4; weak D call: TRBD1 (5 bases). V lost 6 bases to trimming and J lost 4 bases, with 12 bases between them. The CDR3 consists of 13 residues. Germline loops: CDR1 SQVTM, CDR2 ANQGSEA. CDR3 nucleotide sequence: TGCAGCGTGGGACCGGGGGGTAATGAAAAACTGTTTTTT. This sequence encodes CSVGPGGNEKLFF.

A few counts support this clonotype. This sequence joins TRBV3-1 and TRBJ1-1; the D is unclear. Germline CDR1 reads LGHDT; CDR2 reads YNNKEL (reference sequence). The V end was cut by 1 base, the J end by 0 bases, with 9 bases between. The CDR3 has 15 residues. The chain's CDR3 is CASSQATMVNTEAFF. The CDR3 DNA sequence: TGTGCCAGCAGCCAAGCAACTATGGTGAACACTGAAGCTTTCTTT.

The V and J genes are TRBV28 and TRBJ2-7; no firm D call. CDR3 length: 12 residues. Trimming stripped 5 bases from V and 5 bases from J, with 10 bases between. Germline CDR1 and CDR2: MDHEN and SYDVKM. CDR3 loop: CASSPTRNEQYF. The DNA for the CDR3 is TGTGCCAGCAGTCCTACGAGGAACGAGCAGTACTTC.